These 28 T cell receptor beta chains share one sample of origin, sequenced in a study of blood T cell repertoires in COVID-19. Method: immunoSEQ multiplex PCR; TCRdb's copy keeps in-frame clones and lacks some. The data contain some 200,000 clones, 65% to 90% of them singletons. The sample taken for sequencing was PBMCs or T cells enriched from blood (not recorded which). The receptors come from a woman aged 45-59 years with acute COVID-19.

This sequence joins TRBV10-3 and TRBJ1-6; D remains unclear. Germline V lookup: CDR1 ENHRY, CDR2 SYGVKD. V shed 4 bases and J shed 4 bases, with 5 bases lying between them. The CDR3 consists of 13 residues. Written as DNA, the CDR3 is TGTGCCATCAGTGTACAATATAATTCACCCCTCCACTTT. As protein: CAISVQYNSPLHF.

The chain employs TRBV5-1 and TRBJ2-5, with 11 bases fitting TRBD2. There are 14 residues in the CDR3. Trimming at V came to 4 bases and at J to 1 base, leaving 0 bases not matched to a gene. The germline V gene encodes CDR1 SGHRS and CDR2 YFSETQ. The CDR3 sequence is CASSLAGGQETQYF. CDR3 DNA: TGCGCCAGCAGCCTAGCGGGAGGCCAAGAGACCCAGTACTTC.

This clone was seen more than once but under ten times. The DNA of the CDR3 is TGTGCCAGCTCCCTCTTCCAGACTAGCGGGGACTACGAGCAGTACTTC. It is translated as CASSLFQTSGDYEQYF. The rearrangement links TRBV18 to TRBJ2-7; 11 nucleotides agree with TRBD2. Germline CDR1 KGHSH, CDR2 LQKENI. The CDR3 runs to 16 residues. Trimming took 6 bases from V and 3 from J; bases not matched to a gene: 10.

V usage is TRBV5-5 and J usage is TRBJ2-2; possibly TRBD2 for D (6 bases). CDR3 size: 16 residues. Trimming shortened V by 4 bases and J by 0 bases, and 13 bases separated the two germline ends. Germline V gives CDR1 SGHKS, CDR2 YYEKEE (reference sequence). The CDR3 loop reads CASSTYGGPNTGELFF. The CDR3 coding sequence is TGTGCCAGCAGCACATACGGGGGACCGAACACCGGGGAGCTGTTTTTT. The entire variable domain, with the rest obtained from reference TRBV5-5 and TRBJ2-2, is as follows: DAGVTQSPTHLIKTRGQQVTLRCSPISGHKSVSWYQQVLGQGPQFIFQYYEKEERGRGNFPDRFSARQFPNYSSELNVNALLLGDSALYLCASSTYGGPNTGELFFGEGSRLTVL.

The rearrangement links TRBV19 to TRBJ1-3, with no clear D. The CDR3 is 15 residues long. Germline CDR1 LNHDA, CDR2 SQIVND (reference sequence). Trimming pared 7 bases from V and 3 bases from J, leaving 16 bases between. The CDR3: CASTPDLAGGNTIYF. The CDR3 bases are TGTGCCAGTACCCCGGACTTAGCTGGTGGAAACACCATATATTTT.

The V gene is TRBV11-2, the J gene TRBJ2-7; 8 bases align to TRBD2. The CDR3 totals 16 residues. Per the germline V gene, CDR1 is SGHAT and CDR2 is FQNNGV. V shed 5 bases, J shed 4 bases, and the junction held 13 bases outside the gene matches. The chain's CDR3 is CASSPLGSGSWYEQYF. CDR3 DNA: TGTGCCAGCAGCCCCCTCGGGAGCGGGAGTTGGTACGAGCAGTACTTC.

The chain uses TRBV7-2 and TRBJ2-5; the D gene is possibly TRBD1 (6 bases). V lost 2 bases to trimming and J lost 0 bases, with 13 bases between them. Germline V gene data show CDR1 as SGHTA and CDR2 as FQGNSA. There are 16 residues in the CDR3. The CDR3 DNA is TGTGCCAGCAGCTTATTAGGGGGTGGTAACCAAGAGACCCAGTACTTC. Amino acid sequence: CASSLLGGGNQETQYF.

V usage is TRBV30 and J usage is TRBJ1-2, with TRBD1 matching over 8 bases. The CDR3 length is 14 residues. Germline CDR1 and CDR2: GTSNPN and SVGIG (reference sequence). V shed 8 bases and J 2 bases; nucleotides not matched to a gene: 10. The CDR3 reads CASGRQGTNYGYTF. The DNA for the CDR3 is TGTGCCAGCGGACGACAGGGGACAAACTATGGCTACACCTTC.

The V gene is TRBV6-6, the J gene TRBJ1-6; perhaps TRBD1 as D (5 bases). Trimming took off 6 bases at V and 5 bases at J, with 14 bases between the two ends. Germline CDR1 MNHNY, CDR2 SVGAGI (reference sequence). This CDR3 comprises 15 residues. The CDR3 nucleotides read TGTGCCAGCAGCCCCCGCACAGGAGATAATTCACCCCTCCACTTT. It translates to CASSPRTGDNSPLHF.

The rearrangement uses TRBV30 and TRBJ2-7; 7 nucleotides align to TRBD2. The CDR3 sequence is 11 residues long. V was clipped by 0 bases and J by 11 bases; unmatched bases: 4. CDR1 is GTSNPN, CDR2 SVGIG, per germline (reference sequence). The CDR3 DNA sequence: TGTGCCTGGAGTGTAGCGGGATCCAAGTACTTC. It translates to CAWSVAGSKYF.

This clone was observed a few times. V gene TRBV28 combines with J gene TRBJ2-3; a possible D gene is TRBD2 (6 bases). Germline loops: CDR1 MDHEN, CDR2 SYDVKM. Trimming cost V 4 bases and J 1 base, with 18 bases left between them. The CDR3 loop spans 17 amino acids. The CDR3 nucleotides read TGTGCCAGCAGTTCACCACAGGAGGGGATTGGCACAGATACGCAGTATTTT. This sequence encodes CASSSPQEGIGTDTQYF. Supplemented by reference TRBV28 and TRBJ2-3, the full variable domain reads DVKVTQSSRYLVKRTGEKVFLECVQDMDHENMFWYRQDPGLGLRLIYFSYDVKMKEKGDIPEGYSVSREKKERFSLILESASTNQTSMYLCASSSPQEGIGTDTQYFGPGTRLTVL.

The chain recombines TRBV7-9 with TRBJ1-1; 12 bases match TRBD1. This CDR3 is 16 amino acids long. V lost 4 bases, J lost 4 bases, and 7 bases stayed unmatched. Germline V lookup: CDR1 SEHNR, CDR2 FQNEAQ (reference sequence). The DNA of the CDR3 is TGTGCCAGCAGCTCGGGACAGGGGGCTTTTAGCACTGAAGCTTTCTTT. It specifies CASSSGQGAFSTEAFF.

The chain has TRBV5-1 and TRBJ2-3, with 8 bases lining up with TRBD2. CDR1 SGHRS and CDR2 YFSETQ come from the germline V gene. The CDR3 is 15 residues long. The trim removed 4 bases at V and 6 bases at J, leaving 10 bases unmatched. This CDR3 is CASSLSGAQGDTQYF. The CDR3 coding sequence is TGCGCCAGCAGCCTTAGCGGGGCCCAGGGGGATACGCAGTATTTT.

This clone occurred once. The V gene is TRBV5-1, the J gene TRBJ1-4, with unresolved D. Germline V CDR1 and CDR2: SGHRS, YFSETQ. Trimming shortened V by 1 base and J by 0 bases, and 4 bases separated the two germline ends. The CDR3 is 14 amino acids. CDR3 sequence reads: CASSLYATNEKLFF. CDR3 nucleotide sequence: TGCGCCAGCAGCTTGTATGCAACTAATGAAAAACTGTTTTTT. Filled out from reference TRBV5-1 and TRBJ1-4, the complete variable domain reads KAGVTQTPRYLIKTRGQQVTLSCSPISGHRSVSWYQQTPGQGLQFLFEYFSETQRNKGNFPGRFSGRQFSNSRSEMNVSTLELGDSALYLCASSLYATNEKLFFGSGTQLSVL.

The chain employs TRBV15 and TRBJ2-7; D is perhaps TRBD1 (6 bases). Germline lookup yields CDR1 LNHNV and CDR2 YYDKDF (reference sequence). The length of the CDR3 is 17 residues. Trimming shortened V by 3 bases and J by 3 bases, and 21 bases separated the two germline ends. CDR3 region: CATSSHTGTMSFYEQYF. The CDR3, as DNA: TGTGCCACCAGCAGTCACACCGGGACAATGTCATTCTACGAGCAGTACTTC.

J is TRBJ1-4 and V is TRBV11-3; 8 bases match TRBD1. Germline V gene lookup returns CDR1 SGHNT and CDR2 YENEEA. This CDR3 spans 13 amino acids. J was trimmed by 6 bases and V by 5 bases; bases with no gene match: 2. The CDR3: CASSQQGDEKLFF. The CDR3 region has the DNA TGTGCCAGCAGCCAACAGGGGGATGAAAAACTGTTTTTT.

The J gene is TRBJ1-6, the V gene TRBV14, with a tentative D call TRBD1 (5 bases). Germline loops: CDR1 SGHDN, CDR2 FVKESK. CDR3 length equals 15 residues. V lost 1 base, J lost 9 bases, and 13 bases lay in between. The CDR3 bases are TGTGCCAGCAGCCAAGCGCAGGGATTTGCTTCACCCCTCCACTTT. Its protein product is CASSQAQGFASPLHF.

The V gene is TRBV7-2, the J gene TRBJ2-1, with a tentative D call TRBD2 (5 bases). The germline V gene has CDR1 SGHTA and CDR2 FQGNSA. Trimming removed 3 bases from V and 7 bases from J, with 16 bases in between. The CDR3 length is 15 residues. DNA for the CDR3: TGTGCCAGCAGCTTCAAACAAGCCGGGGAAAATGAGCAGTTCTTC. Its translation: CASSFKQAGENEQFF.

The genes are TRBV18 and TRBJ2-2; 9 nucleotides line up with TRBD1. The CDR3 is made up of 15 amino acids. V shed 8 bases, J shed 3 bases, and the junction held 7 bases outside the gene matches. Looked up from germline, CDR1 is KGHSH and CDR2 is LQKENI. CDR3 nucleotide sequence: TGTGCCAGCGCGAACCGGGACAGGGACACCGGGGAGCTGTTTTTT. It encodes CASANRDRDTGELFF. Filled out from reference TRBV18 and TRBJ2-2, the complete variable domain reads NAGVMQNPRHLVRRRGQEARLRCSPMKGHSHVYWYRQLPEEGLKFMVYLQKENIIDESGMPKERFSAEFPKEGPSILRIQQVVRGDSAAYFCASANRDRDTGELFFGEGSRLTVL.

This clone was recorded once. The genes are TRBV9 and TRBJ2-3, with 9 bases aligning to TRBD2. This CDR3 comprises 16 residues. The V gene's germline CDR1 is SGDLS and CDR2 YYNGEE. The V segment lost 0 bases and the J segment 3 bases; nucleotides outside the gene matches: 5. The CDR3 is CASSVEGGGATDTQYF. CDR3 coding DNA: TGTGCCAGCAGCGTAGAGGGCGGGGGGGCAACAGATACGCAGTATTTT.

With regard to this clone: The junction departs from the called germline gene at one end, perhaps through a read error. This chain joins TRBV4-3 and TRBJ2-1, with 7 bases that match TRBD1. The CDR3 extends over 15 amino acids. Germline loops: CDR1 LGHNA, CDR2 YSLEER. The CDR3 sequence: CASNQGQSSYNEQFF. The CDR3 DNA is TGCGCAAGCAATCAGGGACAGAGCTCCTACAATGAGCAGTTCTTC.

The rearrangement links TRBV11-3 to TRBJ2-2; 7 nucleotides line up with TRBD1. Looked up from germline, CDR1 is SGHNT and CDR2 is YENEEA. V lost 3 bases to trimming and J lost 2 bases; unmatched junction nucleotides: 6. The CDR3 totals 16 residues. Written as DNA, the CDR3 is TGTGCCAGCAGCTTCGCCGGGACAGCTAACACCGGGGAGCTGTTTTTT. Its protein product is CASSFAGTANTGELFF.

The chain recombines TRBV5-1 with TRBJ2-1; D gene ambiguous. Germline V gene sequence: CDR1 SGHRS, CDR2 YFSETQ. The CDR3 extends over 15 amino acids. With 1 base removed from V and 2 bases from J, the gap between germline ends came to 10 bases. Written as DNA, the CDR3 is TGCGCCAGCAGCTTGTCCGGGTCTCCCTACAATGAGCAGTTCTTC. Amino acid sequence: CASSLSGSPYNEQFF.

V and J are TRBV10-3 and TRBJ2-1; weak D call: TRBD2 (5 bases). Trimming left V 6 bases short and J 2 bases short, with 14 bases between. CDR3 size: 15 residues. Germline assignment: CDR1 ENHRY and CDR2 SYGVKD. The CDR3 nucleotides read TGTGCCATCAGACCTAGTTCGGGAACCTACAATGAGCAGTTCTTC. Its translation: CAIRPSSGTYNEQFF.

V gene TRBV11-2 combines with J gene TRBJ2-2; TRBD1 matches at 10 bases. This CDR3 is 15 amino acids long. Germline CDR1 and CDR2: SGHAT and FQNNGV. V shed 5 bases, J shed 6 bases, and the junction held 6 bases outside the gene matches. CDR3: CASSDRDRGPGELFF. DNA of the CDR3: TGTGCCAGCAGCGACCGGGACAGGGGCCCCGGGGAGCTGTTTTTT.

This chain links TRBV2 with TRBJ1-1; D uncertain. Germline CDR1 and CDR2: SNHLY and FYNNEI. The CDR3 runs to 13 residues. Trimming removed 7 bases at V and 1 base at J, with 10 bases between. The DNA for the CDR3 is TGTGCCAGCAAACCCGACACGAACACTGAAGCTTTCTTT. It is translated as CASKPDTNTEAFF.

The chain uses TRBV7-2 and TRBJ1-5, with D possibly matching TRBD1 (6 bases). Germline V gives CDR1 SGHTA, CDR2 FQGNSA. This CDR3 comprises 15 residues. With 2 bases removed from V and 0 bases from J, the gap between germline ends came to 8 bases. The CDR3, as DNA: TGTGCCAGCAGCTTAACACAGGGTAGCAATCAGCCCCAGCATTTT. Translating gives CASSLTQGSNQPQHF.

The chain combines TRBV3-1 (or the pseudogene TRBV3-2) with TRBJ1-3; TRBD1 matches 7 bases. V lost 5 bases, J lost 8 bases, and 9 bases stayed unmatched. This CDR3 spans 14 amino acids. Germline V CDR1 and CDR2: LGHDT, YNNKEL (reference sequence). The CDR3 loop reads CASSATGFRDTIYF. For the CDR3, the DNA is TGTGCCAGCAGCGCGACAGGGTTCCGGGACACCATATATTTT.